This T cell receptor (beta chain) emerged from a study of blood T cell repertoires in COVID-19. Produced via immunoSEQ multiplex PCR; TCRdb's table is partial and in-frame only. This sample has over 250,000 clones, with 88% found just once. The origin of this receptor is a woman aged 70-85 years with COVID-19, enrolled during active disease. The specimen sequenced was peripheral blood.

CDR3 coding DNA: TGTGCCAGCACCGACACAGGGGTCGTACCATATAGCAATCAGCCCCAGCATTTT. This gives the protein CASTDTGVVPYSNQPQHF. This chain joins TRBV28 and TRBJ1-5; 7 bases align to TRBD1. Per germline, CDR1 MDHEN and CDR2 SYDVKM. The junction had 15 bases not matched to a gene; V was cut back by 7 bases and J by 0 bases. The CDR3 totals 18 residues.